The TCR beta chain under discussion was sequenced for a study of radiotherapy plus CTLA-4 blockade in lung cancer. This table comes from immunoSEQ multiplex PCR, and its TCRdb copy is limited to in-frame clones, with some not included. The sample has approximately 39,000 clones, around 70% seen once. Trimming left V 8 bases short and J 7 bases short, with 18 bases between. CDR3 length equals 12 residues. The V gene's germline CDR1 is SQVTM and CDR2 ANQGSEA. This receptor was taken from a human donor with non-small cell lung cancer who had stable disease on radiotherapy plus ipilimumab. Here the sequenced sample was peripheral blood, taken from a patient treated with radiotherapy plus ipilimumab. The rearrangement links TRBV29-1 to TRBJ2-7, with a tentative D call TRBD2 (6 bases). CDR3 sequence reads: CSTTGGDREQYF. CDR3 DNA: TGCAGCACCACCGGAGGGGATAGGGAGCAGTACTTC.